Here is one TCR beta chain with its context. Its antigen is not identified. CDR3 length: 13 residues. V lost 2 bases, J lost 5 bases, and 2 bases stayed unmatched. Germline CDR1 reads KGHSH; CDR2 reads LQKENI. The data derive from a study of long-term antiretroviral therapy in people with HIV. Study conclusions and caveats: Blood draws took place between the mid-2000s and the late 2010s and possibly involved older ART regimens. The range of CDR3 lengths in HIV repertoires proved narrower than that found in controls.

They ran version v3.0 of the immunoSEQ assay at survey level. The data were produced by immunoSEQ multiplex PCR, yet TCRdb's version contains in-frame clones alone and is incomplete. The top ten clones hold less than 4% of a sample with under 35,000 clones, roughly 94% of them seen once. The sample consisted of unsorted PBMCs, taken around 5 years after starting antiretroviral therapy. J is TRBJ2-5 and V is TRBV18; 7 nucleotides align to TRBD2. The origin of this receptor is a woman aged 45-59 years with HIV. The CDR3 loop is CASSPWEGETQYF. CDR3 DNA sequence: TGTGCCAGCTCACCATGGGAGGGCGAGACCCAGTACTTC.